This entry lists 26 T cell receptor beta chains sequenced from one sample in a study of CD8 T cells in Susac syndrome. With random hexamers, reverse transcription was performed on about 0.45 to 1 ug of RNA. TCRdb reprocessed the immunoSEQ multiplex PCR reads via MiXCR and lists one record per CDR3 protein. The sample shows nearly 200,000 distinct CDR3 sequences, over 90% of them seen only once. Sequences were obtained from CD4+ T cells from PBMCs. These receptors were obtained from a human donor with multiple sclerosis.

The gene calls are TRBV3-1 and TRBJ1-2, with a possible D match to TRBD1 (5 bases). V lost 6 bases to trimming and J lost 7 bases, with 15 bases between them. Germline CDR1 is LGHDT and CDR2 is YNNKEL (reference sequence). CDR3 length: 13 amino acids. This CDR3 reads CASSPSAGVGYTF. As DNA, the CDR3 is TGTGCCAGCAGTCCGTCTGCGGGGGTTGGCTACACCTTC. The variable domain in full, with the rest retrieved from reference TRBV3-1 and TRBJ1-2, is DTAVSQTPKYLVTQMGNDKSIKCEQNLGHDTMYWYKQDSKKFLKIMFSYNNKELIINETVPNRFSPKSPDKAHLNLHINSLELGDSAVYFCASSPSAGVGYTFGSGTRLTVV.

The chain joins TRBV6-4 to TRBJ1-1; no definite D call. This CDR3 contains 13 residues. The V end was cut by 3 bases, the J end by 11 bases, with 16 bases between. Germline loops: CDR1 MRHNA, CDR2 SNTAGT. The CDR3 region has the DNA TGTGCCAGCAGTGAATCGTTCTCGGGTGAGGCTTTCTTT. This encodes CASSESFSGEAFF.

This clonotype was picked up one time. The chain carries TRBV20-1 and TRBJ1-2; the D is unclear. V lost 7 bases and J 1 base, leaving 10 bases between the germline ends. Germline lookup yields CDR1 DFQATT and CDR2 SNEGSKA (reference sequence). The CDR3 sequence is 12 residues long. The CDR3: CSGRHDNYGYTF. In nucleotides, the CDR3 is TGCAGTGGTCGACACGATAACTATGGCTACACCTTC.

The chain employs TRBV20-1 and TRBJ1-2, with D possibly being TRBD1 (5 bases). The germline V gene has CDR1 DFQATT and CDR2 SNEGSKA (reference sequence). V gave up 0 bases and J gave up 8 bases, with 10 bases separating them. The CDR3 has 12 amino acids. The chain's CDR3 is CSARDRGEGYTF. Written as DNA, the CDR3 is TGCAGTGCTAGAGATCGGGGCGAGGGCTACACCTTC.

This chain links TRBV29-1 with TRBJ1-1; D gene unclear. The CDR3 has 15 residues. Germline assignment: CDR1 SQVTM and CDR2 ANQGSEA. Trimming pared 6 bases from V and 5 bases from J, leaving 22 bases between. The CDR3 bases are TGCAGCGTAGGCAGAAGGGATATCGGTACGACTGAAGCTTTCTTT. Protein: CSVGRRDIGTTEAFF.

This clonotype was recorded once. V gene TRBV11-2 combines with J gene TRBJ2-2; TRBD2 is a possible D gene (6 bases). CDR1 and CDR2 from the germline V gene are SGHAT and FQNNGV. V lost 4 bases, J lost 8 bases, and 20 bases lay in between. This CDR3 comprises 16 residues. The CDR3 loop is CASSSLPGAPEGELFF. In DNA form, the CDR3 reads TGTGCCAGCAGCTCACTACCGGGAGCCCCAGAGGGGGAGCTGTTTTTT.

The chain combines TRBV20-1 with TRBJ2-7; TRBD1 matches 8 bases. There are 14 residues in the CDR3. J gave up 3 bases and V 4 bases, and 8 bases lay outside the gene matches. Per the germline V gene, CDR1 is DFQATT and CDR2 is SNEGSKA (reference sequence). Here the CDR3 DNA reads TGCAGTGCTACGGACAGGGCCAACTTCTACGAGCAGTACTTC. It codes for CSATDRANFYEQYF.

The chain's CDR3 is CSVQRGPNQPQHF. In DNA form, the CDR3 reads TGCAGCGTTCAACGGGGCCCTAATCAGCCCCAGCATTTT. The chain carries TRBV29-1 and TRBJ1-5; tentatively, D is TRBD1 (5 bases). The germline CDR1 and CDR2 sequences are SQVTM and ANQGSEA. The CDR3 extends over 13 amino acids. The ends were cut back, 5 bases at V and 4 bases at J, with 12 bases in the middle. Together with reference TRBV29-1 and TRBJ1-5, the CDR3 gives the full variable domain: SAVISQKPSRDICQRGTSLTIQCQVDSQVTMMFWYRQQPGQSLTLIATANQGSEATYESGFVIDKFPISRPNLTFSTLTVSNMSPEDSSIYLCSVQRGPNQPQHFGDGTRLSIL.

CDR3: CATTAAENTGELFF. CDR3 coding DNA: TGTGCCACCACCGCTGCAGAGAACACCGGGGAGCTGTTTTTT. This chain joins TRBV6-6 and TRBJ2-2; D gene unclear. V was clipped by 10 bases and J by 1 base, with 13 bases between them. The CDR3 runs to 14 residues. Per germline, CDR1 MNHNY and CDR2 SVGAGI (reference sequence).

This clonotype was counted only a few times. The chain joins TRBV27 to TRBJ1-2; D might be TRBD1 (5 bases). The germline V gene has CDR1 MNHEY and CDR2 SMNVEV (reference sequence). V lost 4 bases and J lost 4, with 7 bases in between. This CDR3 has 12 residues. The CDR3 here is CASSSDSYGYTF. The CDR3 bases are TGTGCCAGCAGTTCAGACAGCTATGGCTACACCTTC.

This chain uses TRBV7-2 with TRBJ2-1; a weak D match, TRBD1 (5 bases). The CDR3 sequence is 14 residues long. Germline V CDR1 and CDR2: SGHTA, FQGNSA. V gave up 7 bases and J gave up 10 bases, with 20 bases separating them. The CDR3 nucleotides read TGTGCCAGCAACCCATACCAGGGCATCCCGGAGCAGTTCTTC. This translates into CASNPYQGIPEQFF.

The chain has TRBV7-9 and TRBJ2-5; TRBD1 agrees at 7 bases. Germline assignment: CDR1 SEHNR and CDR2 FQNEAQ (reference sequence). Trimming took 4 bases from V and 4 from J; bases not matched to a gene: 9. The CDR3 loop spans 15 amino acids. Here the CDR3 reads CASSSQQGLGETQYF. CDR3 coding DNA: TGTGCCAGCAGCTCCCAACAGGGGTTAGGAGAGACCCAGTACTTC.

The chain recombines TRBV24-1 with TRBJ1-5; D is unclear. The germline V and J ends were trimmed by 7 bases and 6 bases, with 15 bases remaining between them. Germline values: CDR1 KGHDR, CDR2 SFDVKD. The CDR3 has 14 amino acids. CDR3 sequence (DNA): TGTGCCACCAGGGGCCCCGGGGTAGGTCAGCCCCAGCATTTT. It specifies CATRGPGVGQPQHF.

The CDR3 DNA reads TGTGCCAGCAGTTACTCGTTTGTTAGGGGAGCTGAAGCTTTCTTT. Its protein is CASSYSFVRGAEAFF. The V and J genes are TRBV6-6 and TRBJ1-1, with a tentative D call TRBD1 (5 bases). Trimming took 0 bases from V and 6 from J, leaving 14 bases between them. The CDR3 runs to 15 residues. Germline V CDR1 and CDR2: MNHNY, SVGAGI (reference sequence).

The rearrangement uses TRBV24-1 and TRBJ2-3; the match to TRBD2 covers 7 bases. The CDR3 is 16 residues long. Losses at the gene ends were 4 bases for V and 2 bases for J; bases not matched to a gene: 8. The germline V gene has CDR1 KGHDR and CDR2 SFDVKD. The CDR3 DNA follows: TGTGCCACCAGTGAGCCTAGCGGAACTTACACAGATACGCAGTATTTT. Its translation is CATSEPSGTYTDTQYF.

The CDR3 spells CASRVDSYEQYF. CDR3 in DNA: TGCGCCAGCAGAGTGGACAGTTACGAGCAGTACTTC. The J gene is TRBJ2-7, the V gene TRBV5-1; a possible D gene is TRBD1 (6 bases). Per germline, CDR1 SGHRS and CDR2 YFSETQ. The CDR3 is 12 amino acids. V was cut by 5 bases and J by 4 bases, with 10 bases left in between.

The V and J genes are TRBV7-8 and TRBJ2-4; D might be TRBD1 or TRBD2, each matching 7 bases. The V and J ends lost 5 bases and 1 base respectively, with 21 bases between them. This CDR3 has 18 residues. The germline gives CDR1 SGHVS, CDR2 FQNEAQ. The DNA of the CDR3 is TGTGCCAGCAGCCCCGTGGGGGGGCAGGGGGTGGCCAAAAACATTCAGTACTTC. It translates to CASSPVGGQGVAKNIQYF.

The V and J genes are TRBV5-1 and TRBJ2-2; D not resolved. The CDR3 sequence is 15 residues long. In germline, CDR1 is SGHRS, CDR2 YFSETQ. V dropped 5 bases and J dropped 2 bases, with 13 bases sitting between them. Written as DNA, the CDR3 is TGCGCCAGCAGGGTTTCTGTCCTTAACACCGGGGAGCTGTTTTTT. This sequence encodes CASRVSVLNTGELFF.

This clonotype was seen only once. The V and J genes are TRBV29-1 and TRBJ1-1; no clear D gene. V lost 4 bases and J lost 3, with 6 bases in between. The germline CDR1 and CDR2 sequences are SQVTM and ANQGSEA. This CDR3 is built from 11 residues. The CDR3 DNA follows: TGCAGCGTTGTTTCGGACACTGAAGCTTTCTTT. This gives the protein CSVVSDTEAFF.

The CDR3, as DNA: TGTGCCAGCAGTATTGACAGGGAAGAGACCCAGTACTTC. It encodes CASSIDREETQYF. The genes are TRBV2 and TRBJ2-5; 7 bases align to TRBD1. Germline CDR1 and CDR2: SNHLY and FYNNEI. The CDR3 has 13 residues. With 5 bases clipped from V and 3 bases from J, the junction kept 3 bases outside the gene matches.

The chain combines TRBV29-1 with TRBJ2-7; D ambiguous. The germline V and J ends were trimmed by 4 bases and 3 bases, with 7 bases remaining between them. Germline V gene sequence: CDR1 SQVTM, CDR2 ANQGSEA. CDR3 length: 11 amino acids. The CDR3 DNA follows: TGCAGCGTTGCGAGGTACTACGAGCAGTACTTC. Protein: CSVARYYEQYF.

The chain has TRBV3-1 and TRBJ2-7; 7 bases are shared with TRBD2. Germline V gene sequence: CDR1 LGHDT, CDR2 YNNKEL (reference sequence). The CDR3 has 16 residues. V lost 4 bases and J lost 1; bases outside the gene matches: 10. The CDR3 loop reads CASSPTFSGVSYEQYF. The CDR3 bases are TGTGCCAGCAGCCCGACCTTCAGCGGGGTTTCCTACGAGCAGTACTTC.

The rearrangement uses TRBV30 and TRBJ1-1, with a possible D match to TRBD1 (6 bases). V shed 0 bases and J shed 8 bases, with 10 bases lying between them. CDR1 GTSNPN and CDR2 SVGIG come from the germline V gene (reference sequence). This CDR3 has 12 amino acids. The CDR3 DNA follows: TGTGCCTGGAGTGTACAAGGGGGAGAAGCTTTCTTT. Residues: CAWSVQGGEAFF.

The chain links TRBV20-1 to TRBJ2-5, with D possibly TRBD1 on 5 matching bases. Germline V lookup: CDR1 DFQATT, CDR2 SNEGSKA (reference sequence). Trimming stripped 5 bases from V and 4 bases from J, with 11 bases between. The CDR3 is 12 amino acids. The CDR3 sequence is CSASSGAETQYF. The CDR3 DNA follows: TGCAGTGCTTCTTCTGGGGCAGAGACCCAGTACTTC.

The rearrangement links TRBV7-9 to TRBJ2-4; TRBD2 agrees at 9 bases. Germline V lookup: CDR1 SEHNR, CDR2 FQNEAQ (reference sequence). The length of the CDR3 is 17 residues. With 5 bases clipped from V and 0 bases from J, the junction kept 8 bases outside the gene matches. Here the CDR3 DNA reads TGTGCCAGCAGCGCCCTAGCGGGGATTGGAGCCAAAAACATTCAGTACTTC. Residues: CASSALAGIGAKNIQYF.

Only a few counts were recorded for this clonotype. The gene calls are TRBV7-9 and TRBJ2-5, with 9 nucleotides matching TRBD2. The CDR3 is 15 amino acids. V shed 4 bases and J 5 bases; nucleotides not matched to a gene: 8. From germline, CDR1 is SEHNR and CDR2 FQNEAQ (reference sequence). This CDR3 is CASSSVAGVVETQYF. The CDR3 nucleotides are TGTGCCAGCAGCTCCGTAGCGGGGGTTGTGGAGACCCAGTACTTC.